Listed below are T cell receptor beta chains from one sample, sequenced in a study of early T cells in non-severe SARS-CoV-2 infection. In TCRdb, the 5' RACE reads were re-called with MiXCR into one record per CDR3 protein. Of over 25,000 distinct CDR3 sequences detected, about 5.7% appear once; the ten largest clones hold under 7%. Material: whole blood. Source of these receptors: an adult who was a healthcare worker with PCR-confirmed SARS-CoV-2 infection or an uninfected control (not recorded which). The CDR3 runs from the conserved cysteine through the conserved F or W. A D gene is named only where the DNA matches it firmly. The size field is filled for only some rows; it gives once, few, many or a size class.

cdr3_aa: CASSKPGPNTEAFF
cdr3_nt: TGTGCCAGCAGCAAACCGGGGCCGAACACTGAAGCTTTCTTT
j_call: TRBJ1-1
d_call: NA
v_call: TRBV6-5
clone_size: many

cdr3_aa: CASSYRSTAYGYTF
cdr3_nt: TGTGCCAGCAGTTACAGGTCGACGGCCTATGGCTACACCTTC
j_call: TRBJ1-2
d_call: NA
v_call: TRBV12-3/TRBV12-4
clone_size: NA

cdr3_aa: CAWDPRAKNIQYF
cdr3_nt: TGTGCCTGGGACCCACGGGCCAAAAACATTCAGTACTTC
j_call: TRBJ2-4
d_call: NA
v_call: TRBV30
clone_size: many

cdr3_aa: CSARLSSTDTQYF
cdr3_nt: TGCAGTGCTAGGCTATCTAGCACAGATACGCAGTATTTT
j_call: TRBJ2-3
d_call: NA
v_call: TRBV20-1
clone_size: few

cdr3_aa: CSARGMGLSYEQYF
cdr3_nt: TGCAGTGCTAGAGGCATGGGCCTCTCCTACGAGCAGTACTTC
j_call: TRBJ2-7
d_call: NA
v_call: TRBV20-1
clone_size: many

cdr3_aa: CASSDRAGIQEQFF
cdr3_nt: TGCGCCAGCAGCGATCGGGCGGGGATTCAGGAGCAGTTCTTC
j_call: TRBJ2-1
d_call: NA
v_call: TRBV5-1
clone_size: many

cdr3_aa: CSARLQRGGFEQFF
cdr3_nt: TGCAGTGCTAGGCTCCAGCGGGGGGGCTTTGAGCAGTTCTTC
j_call: TRBJ2-1
d_call: TRBD2
v_call: TRBV20-1
clone_size: many

cdr3_aa: CSVEHNGNTQYF
cdr3_nt: TGCAGCGTTGAACACAACGGGAATACGCAGTATTTT
j_call: TRBJ2-3
d_call: NA
v_call: TRBV29-1
clone_size: many

cdr3_aa: CATRPLLYTEAFF
cdr3_nt: TGTGCCACCCGACCTTTACTGTACACTGAAGCTTTCTTT
j_call: TRBJ1-1
d_call: NA
v_call: TRBV11-2
clone_size: NA

cdr3_aa: CASSLDGGPYEQYF
cdr3_nt: TGCGCCAGCAGCTTGGACGGAGGGCCGTACGAGCAGTACTTC
j_call: TRBJ2-7
d_call: NA
v_call: TRBV5-1
clone_size: NA

cdr3_aa: CASSNVAGNGEQYF
cdr3_nt: TGTGCCAGCTCTAACGTGGCAGGGAATGGGGAGCAGTACTTC
j_call: TRBJ2-7
d_call: NA
v_call: TRBV12-3/TRBV12-4
clone_size: medium-sized

cdr3_aa: CSVAGPNEQFF
cdr3_nt: TGCAGCGTGGCAGGGCCCAATGAGCAGTTCTTC
j_call: TRBJ2-1
d_call: NA
v_call: TRBV29-1
clone_size: many

cdr3_aa: CASSPRVAGQTNTEAFF
cdr3_nt: TGTGCCAGCTCACCACGGGTTGCAGGACAGACGAACACTGAAGCTTTCTTT
j_call: TRBJ1-1
d_call: NA
v_call: TRBV18
clone_size: many

cdr3_aa: CAHRVDSYNEQFF
cdr3_nt: TGTGCGCACAGGGTGGACTCCTACAATGAGCAGTTCTTC
j_call: TRBJ2-1
d_call: NA
v_call: TRBV3-2
clone_size: many

cdr3_aa: CASSFDRQGEKLFF
cdr3_nt: TGTGCCAGCAGCTTTGACAGGCAAGGTGAAAAACTGTTTTTT
j_call: TRBJ1-4
d_call: NA
v_call: TRBV5-5
clone_size: NA

cdr3_aa: CASSAYGGTGELFF
cdr3_nt: TGTGCCAGCAGCGCCTATGGGGGGACCGGGGAGCTGTTTTTT
j_call: TRBJ2-2
d_call: NA
v_call: TRBV11-3
clone_size: few

cdr3_aa: CASSFSGSQETQYF
cdr3_nt: TGTGCCAGCAGCTTCTCCGGGTCCCAAGAGACCCAGTACTTC
j_call: TRBJ2-5
d_call: NA
v_call: TRBV5-4
clone_size: many

cdr3_aa: CASSFGQGSTQSSYEQYF
cdr3_nt: TGTGCCAGCAGTTTCGGGCAGGGCTCTACCCAAAGCTCCTACGAGCAGTACTTC
j_call: TRBJ2-7
d_call: NA
v_call: TRBV28
clone_size: many

cdr3_aa: CASSSPGKRFNEQFF
cdr3_nt: TGTGCCAGCAGCTCCCCGGGAAAGCGGTTCAATGAGCAGTTCTTC
j_call: TRBJ2-1
d_call: NA
v_call: TRBV7-2
clone_size: many

cdr3_aa: CASSAATGPYEQYF
cdr3_nt: TGTGCCAGTTCCGCGGCGACTGGTCCCTACGAGCAGTACTTC
j_call: TRBJ2-7
d_call: NA
v_call: TRBV6-5
clone_size: NA

cdr3_aa: CASSLRTREGVGELFF
cdr3_nt: TGTGCCAGCAGCCTCAGGACTAGGGAGGGAGTCGGGGAGCTGTTTTTT
j_call: TRBJ2-2
d_call: TRBD2
v_call: TRBV7-2
clone_size: many

cdr3_aa: CASSPRGGGASLNTEAFF
cdr3_nt: TGTGCCAGCAGCCCCCGCGGAGGGGGCGCCTCACTGAACACTGAAGCTTTCTTT
j_call: TRBJ1-1
d_call: TRBD1
v_call: TRBV4-2
clone_size: many

cdr3_aa: CASSSRAGQYEQYF
cdr3_nt: TGTGCCAGCAGTTCCAGGGCGGGGCAGTACGAGCAGTACTTC
j_call: TRBJ2-7
d_call: NA
v_call: TRBV6-2/TRBV6-3
clone_size: many

cdr3_aa: CASSSGNLNEQFF
cdr3_nt: TGTGCCAGCAGCTCAGGCAACCTCAATGAGCAGTTCTTC
j_call: TRBJ2-1
d_call: NA
v_call: TRBV11-3
clone_size: many

cdr3_aa: CATSRGGEETQYF
cdr3_nt: TGTGCCACCAGCAGAGGGGGGGAAGAGACCCAGTACTTC
j_call: TRBJ2-5
d_call: NA
v_call: TRBV15
clone_size: many

cdr3_aa: CASSASSGPGGHGYTF
cdr3_nt: TGTGCCAGCAGCGCATCATCCGGGCCAGGAGGCCATGGCTACACCTTC
j_call: TRBJ1-2
d_call: NA
v_call: TRBV13
clone_size: few

cdr3_aa: CASSLTLWEQFF
cdr3_nt: TGTGCCAGCAGCTTGACTCTCTGGGAGCAGTTCTTC
j_call: TRBJ2-1
d_call: NA
v_call: TRBV7-8
clone_size: many

cdr3_aa: CASSPKGNEQFF
cdr3_nt: TGTGCCAGCTCACCCAAGGGGAATGAGCAGTTCTTC
j_call: TRBJ2-1
d_call: NA
v_call: TRBV18
clone_size: few

cdr3_aa: CASSPGTGDYNEQFF
cdr3_nt: TGTGCCAGCTCACCCGGGACAGGGGACTACAATGAGCAGTTCTTC
j_call: TRBJ2-1
d_call: TRBD1
v_call: TRBV18
clone_size: few

cdr3_aa: CSVPKGPGELFF
cdr3_nt: TGCAGCGTACCCAAAGGGCCCGGGGAGCTGTTTTTT
j_call: TRBJ2-2
d_call: NA
v_call: TRBV29-1
clone_size: NA

cdr3_aa: CASSLTRGGDGQPQHF
cdr3_nt: TGCGCCAGCAGCCTCACCAGAGGGGGCGACGGTCAGCCCCAGCATTTT
j_call: TRBJ1-5
d_call: TRBD1
v_call: TRBV5-1
clone_size: NA

cdr3_aa: CASSLIAGPYEQYF
cdr3_nt: TGTGCCAGCAGCTTAATCGCGGGGCCCTACGAGCAGTACTTC
j_call: TRBJ2-7
d_call: NA
v_call: TRBV7-2
clone_size: many

cdr3_aa: CASSVTGTKYGYTF
cdr3_nt: TGCGCCAGCAGTGTGACTGGCACAAAATATGGCTACACCTTC
j_call: TRBJ1-2
d_call: NA
v_call: TRBV4-3
clone_size: NA

cdr3_aa: CASSEDGQVYEQYF
cdr3_nt: TGTGCCAGCAGTGAAGACGGACAGGTCTACGAGCAGTACTTC
j_call: TRBJ2-7
d_call: TRBD1
v_call: TRBV27
clone_size: NA

cdr3_aa: CATSGVSQITYEQYF
cdr3_nt: TGTGCCACCAGTGGGGTCTCACAGATAACCTACGAGCAGTACTTC
j_call: TRBJ2-7
d_call: NA
v_call: TRBV24-1
clone_size: many

cdr3_aa: CASSTAGTGTGNTIYF
cdr3_nt: TGTGCCAGCTCGACCGCCGGGACAGGGACTGGAAACACCATATATTTT
j_call: TRBJ1-3
d_call: TRBD1
v_call: TRBV18
clone_size: many

cdr3_aa: CSAPPASGGADTQYF
cdr3_nt: TGCAGTGCTCCCCCCGCTAGCGGGGGAGCAGATACGCAGTATTTT
j_call: TRBJ2-3
d_call: TRBD2
v_call: TRBV20-1
clone_size: many

cdr3_aa: CASSFSRGPMGSYEQYF
cdr3_nt: TGTGCCAGCAGCTTCAGCCGTGGACCCATGGGTTCCTACGAGCAGTACTTC
j_call: TRBJ2-7
d_call: NA
v_call: TRBV7-6
clone_size: many

cdr3_aa: CSASEEVPMNTEAFF
cdr3_nt: TGCAGTGCTAGCGAGGAAGTTCCGATGAACACTGAAGCTTTCTTT
j_call: TRBJ1-1
d_call: NA
v_call: TRBV20-1
clone_size: many

cdr3_aa: CASTLTGLGQPQHF
cdr3_nt: TGTGCCAGTACCTTAACAGGGTTAGGTCAGCCCCAGCATTTT
j_call: TRBJ1-5
d_call: NA
v_call: TRBV19
clone_size: many

cdr3_aa: CASSLGVGGSTDTQYF
cdr3_nt: TGTGCCAGCAGCTTAGGAGTAGGCGGGAGCACAGATACGCAGTATTTT
j_call: TRBJ2-3
d_call: NA
v_call: TRBV7-2
clone_size: NA

cdr3_aa: CASSFGFLLSYEQYF
cdr3_nt: TGTGCCAGCAGCTTTGGGTTTCTACTGTCCTACGAGCAGTACTTC
j_call: TRBJ2-7
d_call: NA
v_call: TRBV5-5
clone_size: many

cdr3_aa: CASSLEAGSNQPQHF
cdr3_nt: TGTGCCAGCAGCTTGGAGGCGGGCAGCAATCAGCCCCAGCATTTT
j_call: TRBJ1-5
d_call: NA
v_call: TRBV7-6
clone_size: few

cdr3_aa: CAISESQGRYEQYF
cdr3_nt: TGTGCCATCAGTGAGTCTCAGGGTCGGTACGAGCAGTACTTC
j_call: TRBJ2-7
d_call: NA
v_call: TRBV10-3
clone_size: few

cdr3_aa: CSANVLRDTEAFF
cdr3_nt: TGCAGTGCTAACGTACTGAGAGACACTGAAGCTTTCTTT
j_call: TRBJ1-1
d_call: NA
v_call: TRBV20-1
clone_size: medium-sized

cdr3_aa: CASSYTGHPEETQYF
cdr3_nt: TGTGCCAGCAGCTACACGGGCCACCCCGAAGAGACCCAGTACTTC
j_call: TRBJ2-5
d_call: NA
v_call: TRBV7-2
clone_size: many

cdr3_aa: CASSSQGGQNSPLHF
cdr3_nt: TGTGCCAGCAGCTCGCAGGGAGGGCAAAATTCACCCCTCCACTTT
j_call: TRBJ1-6
d_call: NA
v_call: TRBV7-2
clone_size: many

cdr3_aa: CASSAHKNTEAFF
cdr3_nt: TGTGCCAGCAGTGCTCATAAGAACACTGAAGCTTTCTTT
j_call: TRBJ1-1
d_call: NA
v_call: TRBV6-2/TRBV6-3
clone_size: NA

cdr3_aa: CASRDRTVQETQYF
cdr3_nt: TGTGCCAGCAGGGACAGAACAGTCCAAGAGACCCAGTACTTC
j_call: TRBJ2-5
d_call: NA
v_call: TRBV2
clone_size: many

cdr3_aa: CASSPGTAPNYGYTF
cdr3_nt: TGTGCCAGCAGCCCGGGGACAGCACCTAACTATGGCTACACCTTC
j_call: TRBJ1-2
d_call: TRBD1
v_call: TRBV7-9
clone_size: NA

cdr3_aa: CSARDPLHTEAFF
cdr3_nt: TGCAGTGCTAGAGATCCGCTCCACACTGAAGCTTTCTTT
j_call: TRBJ1-1
d_call: NA
v_call: TRBV20-1
clone_size: many

cdr3_aa: CASSLESLNGYTF
cdr3_nt: TGTGCCAGCAGCTTAGAGTCGCTTAATGGCTACACCTTC
j_call: TRBJ1-2
d_call: NA
v_call: TRBV7-2
clone_size: NA

cdr3_aa: CASRTSGGGDEQFF
cdr3_nt: TGTGCCAGTAGAACTAGCGGGGGAGGTGATGAGCAGTTCTTC
j_call: TRBJ2-1
d_call: TRBD2
v_call: TRBV19
clone_size: many

cdr3_aa: CASSLATAEYNEQFF
cdr3_nt: TGTGCCAGCAGCTTAGCGACAGCAGAGTACAATGAGCAGTTCTTC
j_call: TRBJ2-1
d_call: NA
v_call: TRBV7-9
clone_size: few

cdr3_aa: CASSLETGRIYTEAFF
cdr3_nt: TGTGCCAGCAGCTTGGAGACAGGCCGCATCTACACTGAAGCTTTCTTT
j_call: TRBJ1-1
d_call: NA
v_call: TRBV5-4
clone_size: many

cdr3_aa: CASSPQGTANEQYF
cdr3_nt: TGTGCCAGCTCACCACAAGGGACAGCTAACGAGCAGTACTTC
j_call: TRBJ2-7
d_call: TRBD1
v_call: TRBV18
clone_size: few

cdr3_aa: CASSLGRQSSYNEQFF
cdr3_nt: TGTGCCAGCAGCTTAGGCAGGCAAAGCTCCTACAATGAGCAGTTCTTC
j_call: TRBJ2-1
d_call: NA
v_call: TRBV7-6
clone_size: many

cdr3_aa: CSAIVLPTDTQYF
cdr3_nt: TGCAGTGCAATCGTGCTACCCACAGATACGCAGTATTTT
j_call: TRBJ2-3
d_call: NA
v_call: TRBV20-1
clone_size: many

cdr3_aa: CASSLTGGSYNEQFF
cdr3_nt: TGTGCCAGCAGTCTAACAGGGGGATCCTACAATGAGCAGTTCTTC
j_call: TRBJ2-1
d_call: TRBD1
v_call: TRBV6-5
clone_size: many

cdr3_aa: CSASLISRGDTQYF
cdr3_nt: TGCAGTGCTAGTCTCATTTCCCGAGGGGATACGCAGTATTTT
j_call: TRBJ2-3
d_call: NA
v_call: TRBV20-1
clone_size: many